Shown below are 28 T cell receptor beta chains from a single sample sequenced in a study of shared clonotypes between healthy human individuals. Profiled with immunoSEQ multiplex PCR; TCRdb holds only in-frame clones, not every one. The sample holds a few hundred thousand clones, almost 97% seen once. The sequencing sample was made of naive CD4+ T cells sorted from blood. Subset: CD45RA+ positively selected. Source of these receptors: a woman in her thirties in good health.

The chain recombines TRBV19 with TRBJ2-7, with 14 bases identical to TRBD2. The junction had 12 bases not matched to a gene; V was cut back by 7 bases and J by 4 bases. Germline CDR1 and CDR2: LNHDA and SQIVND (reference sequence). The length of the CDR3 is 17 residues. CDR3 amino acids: CASKGTSGSDKRYEQYF. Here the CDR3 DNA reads TGTGCCAGTAAGGGGACTAGCGGGAGTGATAAAAGGTACGAGCAGTACTTC.

CDR3 region: CASRTSDTDTQYF. The CDR3 nucleotides are TGTGCCAGCAGGACTAGCGACACAGATACGCAGTATTTT. J is TRBJ2-3 and V is TRBV19, with 9 bases lining up with TRBD2. CDR1 and CDR2 from the germline V gene are LNHDA and SQIVND (reference sequence). The trim removed 9 bases at V and 2 bases at J, leaving 3 bases unmatched. The CDR3 sequence is 13 residues long.

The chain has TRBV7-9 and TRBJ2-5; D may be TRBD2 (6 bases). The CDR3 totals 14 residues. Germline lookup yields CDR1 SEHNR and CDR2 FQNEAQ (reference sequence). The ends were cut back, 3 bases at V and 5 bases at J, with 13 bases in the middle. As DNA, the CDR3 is TGTGCCAGCAGCTTCGGACGGGGGAGGGAGACCCAGTACTTC. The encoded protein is CASSFGRGRETQYF.

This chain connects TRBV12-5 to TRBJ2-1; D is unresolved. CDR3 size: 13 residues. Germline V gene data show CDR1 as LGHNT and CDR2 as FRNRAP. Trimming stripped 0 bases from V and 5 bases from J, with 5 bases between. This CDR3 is CASGLVDHNEQFF. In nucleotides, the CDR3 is TGTGCTAGTGGTTTGGTTGACCACAATGAGCAGTTCTTC.

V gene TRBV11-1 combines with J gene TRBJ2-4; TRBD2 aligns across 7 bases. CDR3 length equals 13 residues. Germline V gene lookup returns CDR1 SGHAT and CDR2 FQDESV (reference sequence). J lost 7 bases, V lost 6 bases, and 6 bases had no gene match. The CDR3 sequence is CASSQAGWNIQYF. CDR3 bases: TGTGCCAGCAGTCAAGCGGGGTGGAACATTCAGTACTTC.

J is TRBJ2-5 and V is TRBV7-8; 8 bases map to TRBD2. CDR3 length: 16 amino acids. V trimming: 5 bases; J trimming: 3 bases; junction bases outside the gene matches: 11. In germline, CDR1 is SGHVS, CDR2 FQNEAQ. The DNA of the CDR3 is TGTGCCAGCAGCCCGAGGACTAGCCGAGAGGAAGAGACCCAGTACTTC. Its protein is CASSPRTSREEETQYF.

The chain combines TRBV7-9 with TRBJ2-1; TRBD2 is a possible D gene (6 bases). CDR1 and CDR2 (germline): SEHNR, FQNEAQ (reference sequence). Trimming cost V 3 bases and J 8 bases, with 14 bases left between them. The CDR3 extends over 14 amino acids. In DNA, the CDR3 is TGTGCCAGCAGCTTGCGGGACCGGGTTCATGAGCAGTTCTTC. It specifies CASSLRDRVHEQFF.

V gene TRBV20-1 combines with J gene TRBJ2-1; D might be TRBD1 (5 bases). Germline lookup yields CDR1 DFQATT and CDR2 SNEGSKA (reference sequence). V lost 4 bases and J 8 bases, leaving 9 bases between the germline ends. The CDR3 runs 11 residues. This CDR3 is CSAIRGYEQFF. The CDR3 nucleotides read TGCAGTGCTATTAGGGGCTATGAGCAGTTCTTC.

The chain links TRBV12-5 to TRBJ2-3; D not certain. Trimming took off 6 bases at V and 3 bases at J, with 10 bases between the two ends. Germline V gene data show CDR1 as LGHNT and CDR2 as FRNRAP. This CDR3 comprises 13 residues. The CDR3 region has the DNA TGTGCTAGTGGCTCAAACCCTACAGATACGCAGTATTTT. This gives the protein CASGSNPTDTQYF.

CDR3 region: CASTDRAGPHYEQYF. The CDR3 coding sequence is TGTGCCAGTACCGATAGGGCAGGGCCCCACTACGAGCAGTACTTC. J is TRBJ2-7 and V is TRBV19; the D gene is possibly TRBD1 (5 bases). CDR1 LNHDA and CDR2 SQIVND come from the germline V gene (reference sequence). V was trimmed by 7 bases and J by 3 bases, leaving 19 bases between them. This CDR3 spans 15 amino acids.

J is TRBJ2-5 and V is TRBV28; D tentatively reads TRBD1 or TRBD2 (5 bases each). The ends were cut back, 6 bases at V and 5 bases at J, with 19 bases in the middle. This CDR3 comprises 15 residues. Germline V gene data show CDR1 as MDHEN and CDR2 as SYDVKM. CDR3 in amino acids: CASSPRGRAVETQYF. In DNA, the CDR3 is TGTGCCAGCAGCCCAAGGGGACGCGCGGTTGAGACCCAGTACTTC.

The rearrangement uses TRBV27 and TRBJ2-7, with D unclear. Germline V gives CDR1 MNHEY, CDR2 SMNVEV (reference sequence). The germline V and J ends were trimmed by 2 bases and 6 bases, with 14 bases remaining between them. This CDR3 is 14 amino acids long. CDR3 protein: CASSLRVFTGEQYF. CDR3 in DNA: TGTGCCAGCAGTTTAAGGGTTTTCACTGGCGAGCAGTACTTC.

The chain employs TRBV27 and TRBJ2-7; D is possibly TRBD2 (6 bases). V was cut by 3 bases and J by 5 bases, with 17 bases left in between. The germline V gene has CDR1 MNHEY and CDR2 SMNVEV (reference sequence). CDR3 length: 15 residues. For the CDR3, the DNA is TGTGCCAGCAGTTTCATAGCGGCTGCGGGTAACGAGCAGTACTTC. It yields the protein CASSFIAAAGNEQYF.

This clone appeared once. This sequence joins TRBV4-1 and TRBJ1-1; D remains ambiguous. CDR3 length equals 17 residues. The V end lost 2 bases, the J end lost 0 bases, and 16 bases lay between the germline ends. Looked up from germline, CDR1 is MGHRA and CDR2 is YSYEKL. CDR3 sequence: CASSQKPAGEVNTEAFF. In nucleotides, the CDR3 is TGCGCCAGCAGCCAAAAGCCGGCCGGCGAGGTGAACACTGAAGCTTTCTTT.

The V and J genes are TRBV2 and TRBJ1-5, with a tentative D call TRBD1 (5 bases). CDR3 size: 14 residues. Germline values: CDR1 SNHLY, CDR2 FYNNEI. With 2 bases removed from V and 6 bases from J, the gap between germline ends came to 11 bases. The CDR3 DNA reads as TGTGCCAGCAGTGAACTCAGGGCTGGTCAGCCCCAGCATTTT. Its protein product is CASSELRAGQPQHF.

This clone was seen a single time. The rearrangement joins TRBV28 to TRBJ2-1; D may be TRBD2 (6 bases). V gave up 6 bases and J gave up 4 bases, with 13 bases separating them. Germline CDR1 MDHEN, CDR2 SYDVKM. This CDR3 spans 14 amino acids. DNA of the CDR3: TGTGCCAGCAGGGGGCGGGGACCTTACAATGAGCAGTTCTTC. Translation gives CASRGRGPYNEQFF.

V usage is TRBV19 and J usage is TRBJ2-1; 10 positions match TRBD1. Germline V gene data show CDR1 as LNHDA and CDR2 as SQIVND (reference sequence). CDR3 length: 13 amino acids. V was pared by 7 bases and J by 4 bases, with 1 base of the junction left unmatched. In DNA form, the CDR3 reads TGTGCCAGTAAGGGACAGGGGTACAATGAGCAGTTCTTC. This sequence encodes CASKGQGYNEQFF.

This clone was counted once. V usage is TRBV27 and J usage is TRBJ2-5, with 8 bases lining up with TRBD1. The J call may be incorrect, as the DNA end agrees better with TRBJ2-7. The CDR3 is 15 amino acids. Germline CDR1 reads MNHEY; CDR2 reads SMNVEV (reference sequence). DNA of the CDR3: TGTGCCAGCAGTTCGACAGGGGCAGTCGCCTACGAGCAGTACTTC. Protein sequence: CASSSTGAVAYEQYF.

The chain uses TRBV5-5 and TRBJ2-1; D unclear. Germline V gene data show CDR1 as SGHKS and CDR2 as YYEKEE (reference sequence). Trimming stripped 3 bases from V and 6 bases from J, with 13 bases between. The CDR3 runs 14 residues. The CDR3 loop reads CASSSPRGPNEQFF. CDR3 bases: TGTGCCAGCAGCTCTCCTAGAGGTCCCAATGAGCAGTTCTTC.

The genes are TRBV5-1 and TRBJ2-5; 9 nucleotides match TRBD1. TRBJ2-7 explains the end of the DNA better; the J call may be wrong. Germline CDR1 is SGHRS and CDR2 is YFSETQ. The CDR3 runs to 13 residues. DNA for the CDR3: TGCGCCAGCAGGGGGACAGGGCCCTACGAGCAGTACTTC. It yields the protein CASRGTGPYEQYF.

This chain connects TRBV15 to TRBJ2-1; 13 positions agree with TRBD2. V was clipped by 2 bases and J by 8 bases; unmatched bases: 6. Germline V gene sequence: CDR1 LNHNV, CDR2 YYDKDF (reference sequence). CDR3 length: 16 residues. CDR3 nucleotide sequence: TGTGCCACCAGCAGAACCGGGACTAGCGGGATCCATGAGCAGTTCTTC. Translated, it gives CATSRTGTSGIHEQFF. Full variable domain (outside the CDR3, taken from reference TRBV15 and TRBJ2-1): DAMVIQNPRYQVTQFGKPVTLSCSQTLNHNVMYWYQQKSSQAPKLLFHYYDKDFNNEADTPDNFQSRRPNTSFCFLDIRSPGLGDTAMYLCATSRTGTSGIHEQFFGPGTRLTVL.

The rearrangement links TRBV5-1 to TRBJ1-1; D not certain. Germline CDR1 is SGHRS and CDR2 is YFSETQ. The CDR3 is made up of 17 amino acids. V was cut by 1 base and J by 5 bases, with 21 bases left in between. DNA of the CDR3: TGCGCCAGCAGCTTGTTTGTAGGGCTAGAGGTAAGAACTGAAGCTTTCTTT. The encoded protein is CASSLFVGLEVRTEAFF.

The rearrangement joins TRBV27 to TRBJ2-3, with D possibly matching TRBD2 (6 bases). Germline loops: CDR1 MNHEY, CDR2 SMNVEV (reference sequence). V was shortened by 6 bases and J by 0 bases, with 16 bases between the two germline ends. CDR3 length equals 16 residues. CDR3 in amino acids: CASSPGTSTSTDTQYF. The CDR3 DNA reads TGTGCCAGCAGCCCCGGGACTTCCACTAGCACAGATACGCAGTATTTT.

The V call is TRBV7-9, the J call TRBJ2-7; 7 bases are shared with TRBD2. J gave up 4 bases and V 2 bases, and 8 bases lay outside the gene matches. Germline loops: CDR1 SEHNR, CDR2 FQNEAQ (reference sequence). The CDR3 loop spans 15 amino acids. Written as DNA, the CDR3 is TGTGCCAGCAGCTTAATGTCTAGCGGATTTTACGAGCAGTACTTC. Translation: CASSLMSSGFYEQYF.

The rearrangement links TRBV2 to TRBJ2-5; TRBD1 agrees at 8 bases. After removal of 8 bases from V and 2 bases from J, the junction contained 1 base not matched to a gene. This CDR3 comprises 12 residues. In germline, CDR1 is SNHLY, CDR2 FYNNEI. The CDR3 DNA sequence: TGTGCCAGCGGACAGGGTCAAGAGACCCAGTACTTC. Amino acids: CASGQGQETQYF.

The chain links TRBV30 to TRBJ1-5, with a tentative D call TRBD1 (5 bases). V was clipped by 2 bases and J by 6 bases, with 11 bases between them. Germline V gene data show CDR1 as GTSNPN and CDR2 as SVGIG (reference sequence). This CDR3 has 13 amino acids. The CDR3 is CAWSLGVGQPQHF. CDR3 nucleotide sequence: TGTGCCTGGAGTTTGGGGGTCGGTCAGCCCCAGCATTTT.

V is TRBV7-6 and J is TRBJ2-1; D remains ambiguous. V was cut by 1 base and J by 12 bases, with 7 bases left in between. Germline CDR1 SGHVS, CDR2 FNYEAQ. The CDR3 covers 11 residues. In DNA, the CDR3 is TGTGCCAGCAGCTTAGGGACGGTGCAGTTCTTC. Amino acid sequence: CASSLGTVQFF.

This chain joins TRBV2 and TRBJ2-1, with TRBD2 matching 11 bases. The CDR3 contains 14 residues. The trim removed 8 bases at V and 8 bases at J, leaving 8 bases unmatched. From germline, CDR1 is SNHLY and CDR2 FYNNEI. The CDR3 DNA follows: TGTGCCAGCTGTAGCGGGAGGGCGGGGGATGAGCAGTTCTTC. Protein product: CASCSGRAGDEQFF.